Here is one TCR beta chain with its context. The antigen is undetermined. Amplification used 60 Vbeta primers and 13 Jbeta primers. Some clones are missing from TCRdb's copy, which holds only in-frame ones; the method was immunoSEQ multiplex PCR. This table has 90,000 to 150,000 clones, around 84% appearing once. This specimen comes from a study of cytomegalovirus exposure and HLA in healthy donors. At the level of the study: Out of 150 million to 200 million T cells, an earlier analysis found over 90 million unique TCR beta sequences in total. Of around 400 genotyped donors, roughly 80% grouped in the Caucasian-associated ancestry cluster. Whole-study findings and limits: It has been reported that TCR beta sequences accurately predicted the HLA-A and HLA-B alleles of most subjects.

This CDR3 comprises 13 residues. Trimming removed 7 bases from V and 5 bases from J; junction bases left unmatched: 5. Germline V CDR1 and CDR2: MNHNS, SASEGT. Sequencing was performed on PBMCs. The sequence came from a woman aged 25 to 45 in good health and CMV-seropositive. The chain has TRBV6-1 and TRBJ2-7; 10 positions agree with TRBD1. This chain's CDR3 is CASTGQGFHEQYF. The CDR3 nucleotides are TGTGCCAGCACGGGACAGGGGTTCCACGAGCAGTACTTC.